This T cell receptor (beta chain) was observed in a study of blood T cell repertoires in COVID-19. Under the authors' procedure: Using reference gene primer amplification, nucleated cell counts were estimated. TCRdb's copy holds only in-frame clones and misses some; the assay was immunoSEQ multiplex PCR. That table is the source of V, J and clone size, and D and trimming were worked out from the DNA. The sample includes around 300,000 clones, roughly 88% of them seen just once. The V gene's germline CDR1 is MGHDK and CDR2 SYGVNS. CDR3 length: 12 amino acids. V was shortened by 8 bases and J by 0 bases, with 7 bases between the two germline ends.

Material: peripheral blood. This TCR was recovered from a man in his late teens or twenties with active or convalescent COVID-19. The chain is built from TRBV25-1 and TRBJ1-2; D unclear. CDR3: CASADSNYGYTF. The CDR3 DNA sequence: TGTGCCAGCGCGGATTCTAACTATGGCTACACCTTC.